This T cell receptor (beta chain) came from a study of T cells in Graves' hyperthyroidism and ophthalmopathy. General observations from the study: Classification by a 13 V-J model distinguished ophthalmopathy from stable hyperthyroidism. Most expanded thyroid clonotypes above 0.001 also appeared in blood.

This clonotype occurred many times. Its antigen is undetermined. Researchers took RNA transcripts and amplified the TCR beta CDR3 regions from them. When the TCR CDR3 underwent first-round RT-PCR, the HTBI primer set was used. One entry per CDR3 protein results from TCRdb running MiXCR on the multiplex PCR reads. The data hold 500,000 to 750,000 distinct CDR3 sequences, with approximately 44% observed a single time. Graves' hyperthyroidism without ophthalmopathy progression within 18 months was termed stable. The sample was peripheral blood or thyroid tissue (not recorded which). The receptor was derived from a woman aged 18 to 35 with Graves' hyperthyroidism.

This CDR3 reads CASTGTSEETQYF. The CDR3 coding sequence is TGTGCCAGCACCGGGACTTCTGAAGAGACCCAGTACTTC. The rearrangement uses TRBV5-4 and TRBJ2-5; weak D call: TRBD2 (6 bases). The CDR3 is 13 residues long. V was trimmed by 6 bases and J by 3 bases, leaving 12 bases between them. Germline values: CDR1 SGHNT, CDR2 YYREEE (reference sequence).